The 18 T cell receptor beta chains reported below all come from one sample, sequenced in a study of T cells after yellow fever vaccination. TCRdb itself ran the 5' RACE reads through MiXCR, one entry per CDR3 protein. The profile covers around 400,000 distinct CDR3 sequences, with around a tenth appearing a single time and roughly 18% taken by the ten largest. The material sequenced was PBMCs, taken on the day of the first yellow fever vaccination. The receptors come from a man between 18 and 35 years old who received the YFV17D yellow fever vaccine.

The rearrangement joins TRBV4-1 to TRBJ2-5; 8 nucleotides agree with TRBD1. J lost 4 bases, V lost 3 bases, and 7 bases had no gene match. The CDR3 totals 15 residues. Germline assignment: CDR1 MGHRA and CDR2 YSYEKL. The DNA for the CDR3 is TGCGCCAGCAGCCACCACCGGACAGGGAGAGAGACCCAGTACTTC. Its translation: CASSHHRTGRETQYF.

V usage is TRBV23-1 and J usage is TRBJ2-5; D is unclear. TRBV23-1 is identified as an open reading frame with a role that is uncertain. Trimming shortened V by 2 bases and J by 2 bases, and 9 bases separated the two germline ends. The CDR3 consists of 14 residues. The CDR3 loop is CASSQRSVQETQYF. For the CDR3, the DNA is TGCGCCAGCAGTCAAAGGTCGGTGCAAGAGACCCAGTACTTC.

This chain uses TRBV7-6 with TRBJ1-1; 7 nucleotides match TRBD1. V lost 10 bases to trimming and J lost 2 bases; unmatched junction nucleotides: 13. CDR1 SGHVS and CDR2 FNYEAQ come from the germline V gene. This CDR3 is built from 15 residues. The CDR3 DNA follows: TGTGCCACCCTCGAGGGTTGGGACAGCAACACTGAAGCTTTCTTT. This encodes CATLEGWDSNTEAFF.

This clonotype was counted between two and nine times. V usage is TRBV6-1 and J usage is TRBJ1-5; maybe TRBD1 (5 bases). V was shortened by 1 base and J by 7 bases, with 11 bases between the two germline ends. This CDR3 is 14 amino acids long. The germline V gene encodes CDR1 MNHNS and CDR2 SASEGT. The chain's CDR3 is CASSEVFQGQPQHF. As DNA, the CDR3 is TGTGCCAGCAGTGAAGTGTTTCAGGGCCAGCCCCAGCATTTT.

This clonotype was seen a few times. V usage is TRBV20-1 and J usage is TRBJ2-3; the match to TRBD1 covers 9 bases. Trimming cost V 5 bases and J 5 bases; bases outside gene matches: 23. The CDR3 is 19 amino acids. CDR1 is DFQATT and CDR2 is SNEGSKA in the germline V gene (reference sequence). The CDR3 sequence: CSASGTGGLPSVPLDTQYF. In nucleotides, the CDR3 is TGCAGTGCTTCCGGCACAGGGGGCTTGCCAAGTGTACCCCTAGATACGCAGTATTTT.

This clonotype was recorded at least ten times. The chain links TRBV7-2 to TRBJ2-5; D unresolved. The ends were cut back, 1 base at V and 6 bases at J, with 3 bases in the middle. This CDR3 comprises 11 residues. Germline CDR1 is SGHTA and CDR2 is FQGNSA. CDR3 DNA sequence: TGTGCCAGCAGCTTAGGCCAGACCCAGTACTTC. Its protein product is CASSLGQTQYF.

V gene TRBV18 combines with J gene TRBJ1-1; D gene uncertain. Germline loops: CDR1 KGHSH, CDR2 LQKENI. The CDR3 has 16 residues. V gave up 3 bases and J gave up 4 bases, with 18 bases separating them. CDR3 bases: TGTGCCAGCTCACCGGGGATAAACGGGCTGAGCACTGAAGCTTTCTTT. Protein sequence: CASSPGINGLSTEAFF.

This clonotype was seen a few times. This chain joins TRBV29-1 and TRBJ2-3; D is uncertain. The germline gives CDR1 SQVTM, CDR2 ANQGSEA. The CDR3 totals 10 residues. The CDR3 region has the DNA TGCAGTGCTACATCCGATACGCAGTATTTT. Translating it yields CSATSDTQYF.

This clonotype was counted a few times. This chain connects TRBV7-2 to TRBJ2-7; D gene uncertain. The V end was cut by 1 base, the J end by 0 bases, with 13 bases between. This CDR3 spans 16 amino acids. Germline V gives CDR1 SGHTA, CDR2 FQGNSA. This CDR3 reads CASSLGATSSSYEQYV. The DNA for the CDR3 is TGTGCCAGCAGCTTAGGGGCGACTTCTTCCTCCTACGAGCAGTACGTC.

The V call is TRBV5-4, the J call TRBJ2-2, with 10 bases identical to TRBD2. CDR1 is SGHNT, CDR2 YYREEE, per germline (reference sequence). The CDR3 extends over 17 amino acids. V lost 4 bases to trimming and J lost 1 base; unmatched junction nucleotides: 7. This chain's CDR3 is CASSRGLAGENTGELFF. In DNA, the CDR3 is TGTGCCAGCAGCCGGGGGCTAGCGGGGGAGAACACCGGGGAGCTGTTTTTT.

The chain has TRBV29-1 and TRBJ1-2; 7 bases are a match to TRBD1. Germline assignment: CDR1 SQVTM and CDR2 ANQGSEA. Trimming at V came to 4 bases and at J to 2 bases, leaving 16 bases not matched to a gene. This CDR3 contains 17 residues. CDR3 coding DNA: TGCAGCGTTGTCTTTCCCGACAGGGTGCAAAAGAACTATGGCTACACCTTC. Protein sequence: CSVVFPDRVQKNYGYTF.

This clonotype has a count of ten or more. The junction does not match germline at one end; this may be a read error. The chain joins TRBV4-1 to TRBJ2-1; perhaps D is TRBD1 or TRBD2 (5 bases each). Germline CDR1 is MGHRA and CDR2 is YSYEKL. The CDR3 consists of 13 residues. CDR3 in amino acids: CASSQGEYNEQFF. The CDR3 DNA reads TGCGCCAGTAGCCAAGGGGAGTACAATGAGCAGTTCTTC.

The CDR3, as DNA: TGTGCCAGCAGCCCCGTGAGTTATGGCTACACCTTC. It yields the protein CASSPVSYGYTF. The chain is built from TRBV7-9 and TRBJ1-2; D is unclear. The CDR3 extends over 12 amino acids. Trimming took off 5 bases at V and 5 bases at J, with 9 bases between the two ends. Germline V gene lookup returns CDR1 SEHNR and CDR2 FQNEAQ (reference sequence).

The sample holds many counts of this clonotype. This chain connects TRBV6-2 or TRBV6-3 to TRBJ1-5; D call uncertain. The V end lost 5 bases, the J end lost 3 bases, and 14 bases lay between the germline ends. Germline V CDR1 and CDR2: MNHEY, SVGEGT. The CDR3 totals 15 residues. Written as DNA, the CDR3 is TGTGCCAGCAGTGAGCCCCTCTCCTTCAATCAGCCCCAGCATTTT. Translated: CASSEPLSFNQPQHF.

This clonotype was picked up a small number of times. The V call is TRBV5-1, the J call TRBJ1-2; D ambiguous. The CDR3 contains 14 residues. Germline assignment: CDR1 SGHRS and CDR2 YFSETQ. V was cut by 4 bases and J by 1 base, with 11 bases left in between. The CDR3 here is CASSESSFNYGYTF. CDR3 DNA sequence: TGCGCCAGCAGCGAGTCCTCCTTTAACTATGGCTACACCTTC.

The chain recombines TRBV4-1 with TRBJ2-5; no firm D call. Germline V CDR1 and CDR2: MGHRA, YSYEKL. The V gene lost 6 bases and the J gene lost 1 base, with 12 bases spanning the gap. The CDR3 is 14 residues long. CDR3 region: CASRLFISQETQYF. CDR3 nucleotides: TGCGCCAGCAGGCTATTTATCAGCCAAGAGACCCAGTACTTC.

The chain joins TRBV6-2 or TRBV6-3 to TRBJ2-6, with D uncertain. The CDR3 is made up of 15 amino acids. V was pared by 5 bases and J by 2 bases, with 10 bases between. Per germline, CDR1 MNHEY and CDR2 SVGEGT. Here the CDR3 DNA reads TGTGCCAGCAGTCGCAGACACCCTGGGGCCAACGTCCTGACTTTC. Its protein is CASSRRHPGANVLTF.

V is TRBV14 and J is TRBJ1-6; D is ambiguous. Germline loops: CDR1 SGHDN, CDR2 FVKESK. The CDR3 covers 13 residues. V was pared by 1 base and J by 8 bases, with 6 bases between. Here the CDR3 DNA reads TGTGCCAGCAGCCAAGGACCTTATTCACCCCTCCACTTT. Translating gives CASSQGPYSPLHF.